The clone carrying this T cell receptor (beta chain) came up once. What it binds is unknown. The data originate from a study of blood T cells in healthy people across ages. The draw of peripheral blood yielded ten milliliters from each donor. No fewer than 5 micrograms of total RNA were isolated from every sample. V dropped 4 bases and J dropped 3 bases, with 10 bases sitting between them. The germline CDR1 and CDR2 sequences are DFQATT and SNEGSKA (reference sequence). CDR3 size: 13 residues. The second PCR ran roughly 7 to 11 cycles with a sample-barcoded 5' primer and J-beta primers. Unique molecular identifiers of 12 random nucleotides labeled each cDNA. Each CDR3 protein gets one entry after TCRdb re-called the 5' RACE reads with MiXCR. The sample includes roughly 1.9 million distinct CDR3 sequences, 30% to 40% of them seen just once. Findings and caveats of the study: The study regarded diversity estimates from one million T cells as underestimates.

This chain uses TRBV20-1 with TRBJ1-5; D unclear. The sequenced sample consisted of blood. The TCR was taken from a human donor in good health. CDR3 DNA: TGCAGTGCTAAGGTCAGTCCCAATCAGCCCCAGCATTTT. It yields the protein CSAKVSPNQPQHF.